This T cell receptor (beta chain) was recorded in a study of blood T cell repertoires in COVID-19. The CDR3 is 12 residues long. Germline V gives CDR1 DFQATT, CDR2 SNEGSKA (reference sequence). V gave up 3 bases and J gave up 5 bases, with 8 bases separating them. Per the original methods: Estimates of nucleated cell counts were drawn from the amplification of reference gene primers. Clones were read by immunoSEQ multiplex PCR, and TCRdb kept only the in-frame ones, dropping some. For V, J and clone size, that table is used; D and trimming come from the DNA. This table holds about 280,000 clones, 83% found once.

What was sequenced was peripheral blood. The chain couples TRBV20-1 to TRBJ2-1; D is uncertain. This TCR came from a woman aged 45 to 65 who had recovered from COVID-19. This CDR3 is CSASIRDNEQFF. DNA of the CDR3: TGCAGTGCTAGTATCCGGGACAATGAGCAGTTCTTC.